Below, 10 T cell receptor beta chains from the same sample are listed, as sequenced in a study of CD8 T cells in ankylosing spondylitis. A single record per CDR3 protein comes from TCRdb applying MiXCR to the 5' RACE reads. This table has around 140,000 distinct CDR3 sequences, 10% to 12% appearing once. Sequenced sample: blood, either unsorted or a sorted T cell fraction (not recorded which). These receptor sequences come from a female donor with ankylosing spondylitis or in good health (not recorded which).

This clonotype occurred many times. V usage is TRBV5-5 and J usage is TRBJ2-4; no clear D. The germline CDR1 and CDR2 sequences are SGHKS and YYEKEE (reference sequence). The CDR3 length is 14 residues. The germline V and J ends were trimmed by 4 bases and 2 bases, with 10 bases remaining between them. For the CDR3, the DNA is TGTGCCAGCAGCGTTGACGGTCCCAAAAACATTCAGTACTTC. Translation: CASSVDGPKNIQYF.

The chain has TRBV7-3 and TRBJ1-1; the D is unclear. The CDR3 has 15 residues. Germline V gene lookup returns CDR1 SGHTA and CDR2 FQGTGA. V lost 4 bases and J lost 4, with 16 bases in between. The CDR3 bases are TGTGCCAGCAGCTCCACTAGGGATGGCGGCACTGAAGCTTTCTTT. Amino acid sequence: CASSSTRDGGTEAFF.

This clonotype was found many times. The rearrangement uses TRBV6-2 or TRBV6-3 and TRBJ2-1, with D hard to call. The CDR3 sequence is 13 residues long. The ends were cut back, 5 bases at V and 10 bases at J, with 15 bases in the middle. Germline assignment: CDR1 MNHEY and CDR2 SVGEGT. CDR3 residues: CASSPRTFQEQFF. The CDR3 DNA reads TGTGCCAGCAGTCCCCGGACCTTCCAAGAGCAGTTCTTC.

This clonotype occurred a few times. This chain links TRBV18 with TRBJ1-6; D remains unclear. Germline loops: CDR1 KGHSH, CDR2 LQKENI. There are 13 residues in the CDR3. V was clipped by 3 bases and J by 9 bases, with 9 bases between them. CDR3 DNA sequence: TGTGCCAGCTCACCGGATCCTTCTTCACCCCTCCACTTT. The encoded protein is CASSPDPSSPLHF.

This clonotype was recorded at least ten times. The CDR3 bases are TGCGCCAGCAGCTTGGCCCTCGTCAGGGGCACTGAAGCTTTCTTT. Amino acids: CASSLALVRGTEAFF. This chain connects TRBV5-1 to TRBJ1-1, with D perhaps matching TRBD1 (6 bases). This CDR3 has 15 amino acids. Trimming shortened V by 0 bases and J by 4 bases, and 13 bases separated the two germline ends. Germline V gene data show CDR1 as SGHRS and CDR2 as YFSETQ.

Ten or more counts support this clonotype. The rearrangement uses TRBV9 and TRBJ1-1, with 8 bases lining up with TRBD1. Trimming removed 3 bases from V and 4 bases from J; junction bases left unmatched: 5. The length of the CDR3 is 14 residues. The V gene's germline CDR1 is SGDLS and CDR2 YYNGEE. This CDR3 is CASSALTGATEAFF. DNA of the CDR3: TGTGCCAGCAGCGCTCTGACAGGGGCCACTGAAGCTTTCTTT.

This clonotype was counted many times. This chain joins TRBV28 and TRBJ2-7; D gene uncertain. The germline V gene has CDR1 MDHEN and CDR2 SYDVKM. The germline V and J ends were trimmed by 7 bases and 6 bases, with 13 bases remaining between them. The CDR3 runs to 12 residues. The CDR3 nucleotides read TGTGCCAGCACCATCGGAGCTCGCGAGCAGTACTTC. Its protein product is CASTIGAREQYF.

Worth noting for this clonotype: This may be a read error: a much more frequent sequence differs by one nucleotide. V is TRBV18 and J is TRBJ1-6; D possibly corresponds to TRBD1 (5 bases). From germline, CDR1 is KGHSH and CDR2 LQKENI. This CDR3 contains 15 residues. The CDR3 is CASPPRRGLDSPLHF. CDR3 bases: TGTGCCAGCCCACCAAGACGGGGGTTGGATTCACCCCTCCACTTT.

In this sample, this clonotype turned up many times. V is TRBV20-1 and J is TRBJ2-1; 8 bases are shared with TRBD2. There are 14 residues in the CDR3. CDR1 is DFQATT and CDR2 is SNEGSKA in the germline V gene (reference sequence). V gave up 6 bases and J gave up 9 bases; unmatched junction bases: 13. CDR3 DNA sequence: TGCAGTGCCAATAGCGGGACCACCGTTTCTGAGCAGTTCTTC. It translates to CSANSGTTVSEQFF.

This clonotype has a count of ten or more. The rearrangement joins TRBV5-1 to TRBJ1-2; D uncertain. Trimming took 0 bases from V and 6 from J, leaving 6 bases between them. CDR3 length equals 12 residues. Germline V CDR1 and CDR2: SGHRS, YFSETQ. CDR3: CASSLAGNGYTF. The CDR3, as DNA: TGCGCCAGCAGCTTGGCCGGCAATGGCTACACCTTC.